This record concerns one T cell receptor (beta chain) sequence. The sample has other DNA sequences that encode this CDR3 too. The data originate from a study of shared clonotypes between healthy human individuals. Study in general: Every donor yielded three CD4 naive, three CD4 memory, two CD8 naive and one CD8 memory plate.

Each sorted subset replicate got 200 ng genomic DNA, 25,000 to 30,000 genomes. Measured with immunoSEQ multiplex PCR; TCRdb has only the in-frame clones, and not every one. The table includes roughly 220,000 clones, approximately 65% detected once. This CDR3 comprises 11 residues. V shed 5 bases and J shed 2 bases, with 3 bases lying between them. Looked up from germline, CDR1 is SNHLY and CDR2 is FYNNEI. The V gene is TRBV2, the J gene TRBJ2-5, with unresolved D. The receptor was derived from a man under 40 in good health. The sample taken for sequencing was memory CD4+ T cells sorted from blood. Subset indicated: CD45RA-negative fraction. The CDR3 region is CASSFQETQYF. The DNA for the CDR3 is TGTGCCAGCAGTTTTCAAGAGACCCAGTACTTC.